The present entry profiles one TCR beta chain with its context. What it binds is unknown. The identical CDR3 is also encoded by other nucleotide sequences in the sample. Produced via immunoSEQ multiplex PCR; TCRdb's table is partial and in-frame only. Among 60,000 to 65,000 clones listed, 60% to 80% were seen once. This entry comes from a study of radiotherapy plus CTLA-4 blockade in lung cancer. Background on the study: Among all patients, approximately 17% showed objective responses, while roughly 34% had disease control. Study-wide points: In blood, after radiotherapy plus ipilimumab, tumor-derived TCR clones expanded. Early blood T cell clone changes and increased post-radiation serum interferon-beta were reportedly the strongest response predictors.

V was pared by 3 bases and J by 3 bases, with 14 bases between. Germline-derived CDR1 and CDR2 are KGHSH and LQKENI. The CDR3 runs 15 residues. This chain connects TRBV18 to TRBJ1-2; maybe TRBD1 (6 bases). Specimen: peripheral blood, collected from a patient treated with radiotherapy plus ipilimumab. This receptor was obtained from a human donor with non-small cell lung cancer who had a complete response to radiotherapy plus ipilimumab. The CDR3 reads CASSPGTQGYYGYTF. The CDR3 bases are TGTGCCAGCTCACCGGGGACTCAGGGGTACTATGGCTACACCTTC.